These T cell receptor beta chains were read from a single sample in a study of T cells after yellow fever vaccination. In TCRdb, the 5' RACE reads were re-called with MiXCR into one record per CDR3 protein. The sample includes 300,000 to 400,000 distinct CDR3 sequences, around 11% of them seen just once. The specimen comprised CD4+ T cells sorted from PBMCs, sampled 45 days after the yellow fever booster vaccination. The source is a man between 18 and 29 years old who received the YFV17D yellow fever vaccine. Both conserved end residues are part of each CDR3. Each record gives: D gene, J gene, clone size, V gene, CDR3 DNA, CDR3 protein. A D gene is named only where the DNA matches it firmly. Expanded clones get a size class; other rows say once, few or many, or leave the size out.

D: -
J: TRBJ2-5
size: many
V: TRBV20-1
DNA: TGCAGTCCGTCGAAGGGCAGCAAAGAGACCCAGTACTTC
CDR3: CSPSKGSKETQYF

D: TRBD2
J: TRBJ2-1
size: many
V: TRBV7-6
DNA: TGTGCCAGCACCGAAATAGCGGGGGCTTACAATGAGCAGTTCTTC
CDR3: CASTEIAGAYNEQFF

D: -
J: TRBJ2-7
size: few
V: TRBV9
DNA: TGTGCCAGCAGCCCTATGACAGGGAGGTACGAGCAGTACTTC
CDR3: CASSPMTGRYEQYF

D: TRBD2
J: TRBJ2-1
size: -
V: TRBV5-1
DNA: TGCGCCAGCAGCTTGGAGGGGACTAGCTTATACAATGAGCAGTTCTTC
CDR3: CASSLEGTSLYNEQFF

D: -
J: TRBJ2-1
size: few
V: TRBV7-2
DNA: TGTGCCAGCAGCTTAGTGGGTGCGGGTCCGGTTGAGCAGTTCTTC
CDR3: CASSLVGAGPVEQFF

D: -
J: TRBJ1-4
size: once
V: TRBV5-6
DNA: TGTGCCAGCAGCTCCGGAGGGTATCCCGGAGGCGTAAAACTGTTTTTT
CDR3: CASSSGGYPGGVKLFF

D: TRBD1
J: TRBJ2-3
size: few
V: TRBV7-2
DNA: TGTGCCAGCAGCTTCTTAGACAGGGGGGAGCTAATGGCTTCGCAGTATTTT
CDR3: CASSFLDRGELMASQYF

D: TRBD2
J: TRBJ2-3
size: few
V: TRBV9
DNA: TGTGCCAGCAGCCCCCTTGGGGGGGGGAACACAGATACGCAGTATTTT
CDR3: CASSPLGGGNTDTQYF

D: TRBD1
J: TRBJ1-1
size: -
V: TRBV6-5
DNA: TGTGCCAGCCACGACAGGGTTTCGGGAACTGAAGCTTTCTTT
CDR3: CASHDRVSGTEAFF

D: -
J: TRBJ2-3
size: few
V: TRBV28
DNA: TGTGCCAGCAGTTTAATTTTCCGGCAGGGCACAGATACGCAGTATTTT
CDR3: CASSLIFRQGTDTQYF

D: -
J: TRBJ1-2
size: many
V: TRBV4-1
DNA: TGCGCCAGCAGCCAAGATTTCGGGACAACGTATGGCTACACCTTC
CDR3: CASSQDFGTTYGYTF

D: TRBD2
J: TRBJ2-2
size: few
V: TRBV27
DNA: TGTGCCAGCAGAATTACTGGGACTAGCCCCGGGGAGCTGTTTTTT
CDR3: CASRITGTSPGELFF

D: TRBD1
J: TRBJ1-5
size: -
V: TRBV12-3/TRBV12-4
DNA: TGTGCCAGCAGTTCCTGGGGACAGATGAGGAATCAGCCCCAGCATTTT
CDR3: CASSSWGQMRNQPQHF

D: -
J: TRBJ2-7
size: -
V: TRBV5-1
DNA: TGCGCCAGCACCATAGGAGGGGGCGAGCAGTACTTC
CDR3: CASTIGGGEQYF

D: TRBD2
J: TRBJ2-3
size: -
V: TRBV12-3/TRBV12-4
DNA: TGTGCCAGCAGTTCGATAGCGGGGGTTACGCAGTATTTT
CDR3: CASSSIAGVTQYF

D: -
J: TRBJ1-5
size: -
V: TRBV7-2
DNA: TGTGCCAGCAGCTTAAATGAGGGAGGGCTGGGAGAGCCCCAGCATTTT
CDR3: CASSLNEGGLGEPQHF

D: TRBD1
J: TRBJ1-2
size: many
V: TRBV12-3/TRBV12-4
DNA: TGTGCCAGCAGTAGGGGACAGCCCTATGGCTACACCTTC
CDR3: CASSRGQPYGYTF

D: -
J: TRBJ2-5
size: -
V: TRBV4-3
DNA: TGCGCCAGCAGCCAAGAGATGGCGGTCGGGGGAGAAGGAGAGACCCAGTACTTC
CDR3: CASSQEMAVGGEGETQYF

D: -
J: TRBJ2-3
size: many
V: TRBV24-1
DNA: TGTGCCACCAGTGGCCAGGCAGATACGCAGTATTTT
CDR3: CATSGQADTQYF

D: -
J: TRBJ1-5
size: few
V: TRBV6-2/TRBV6-3
DNA: TGTGCCAGCAGTGATACACGCAATCAGCCCCAGCATTTT
CDR3: CASSDTRNQPQHF

D: -
J: TRBJ2-3
size: -
V: TRBV15
DNA: TGTGCCACCAGCAGAAACACATTTGCGCAGTATTTT
CDR3: CATSRNTFAQYF

D: TRBD2
J: TRBJ2-3
size: many
V: TRBV27
DNA: TGTGCCAGCAGTTTATCCCGGGGGGGCCCTCCAGATACGCAGTATTTT
CDR3: CASSLSRGGPPDTQYF

D: -
J: TRBJ2-3
size: few
V: TRBV7-3
DNA: TGTGCCAGCAGCTTCTACTCGGGAGCGGGCACAGATACGCAGTATTTT
CDR3: CASSFYSGAGTDTQYF

D: -
J: TRBJ2-7
size: few
V: TRBV20-1
DNA: TGCAGTGCTAGTCGCGGGGCGAACTACGAGCAGTACTTC
CDR3: CSASRGANYEQYF

D: -
J: TRBJ1-1
size: few
V: TRBV12-3/TRBV12-4
DNA: TGTGCCAGCAGTTGGGGCAGGGGAAGAACTGAAGCTTTCTTT
CDR3: CASSWGRGRTEAFF

D: -
J: TRBJ2-5
size: -
V: TRBV18
DNA: TGTGCCAGCTCGCGGACTCCGGGACAAAAAGAGACCCAGTACTTC
CDR3: CASSRTPGQKETQYF

D: -
J: TRBJ2-1
size: few
V: TRBV19
DNA: TGTGCCAGTAGTATGTGGGAGGGGGACAATGAGCAGTTCTTC
CDR3: CASSMWEGDNEQFF

D: -
J: TRBJ2-6
size: many
V: TRBV6-5
DNA: TGTGCCAGCAGACCTAGACCCGGCCCCTCTGGGGCCAACGTCCTGACTTTC
CDR3: CASRPRPGPSGANVLTF

D: TRBD1
J: TRBJ1-5
size: few
V: TRBV7-2
DNA: TGTGCCAGCAGCTTATACGGACAGGGGGGGTTAGGTCAGCCCCAGCATTTT
CDR3: CASSLYGQGGLGQPQHF

D: -
J: TRBJ2-5
size: many
V: TRBV7-2
DNA: TGTGCCAGCAGTTCACCCGGGACTTCCCAAGAGACCCAGTACTTC
CDR3: CASSSPGTSQETQYF

D: TRBD1
J: TRBJ1-5
size: few
V: TRBV6-5
DNA: TGTGCCAGCAGAAAGACAGGGGGCGACAATCAGCCCCAGCATTTT
CDR3: CASRKTGGDNQPQHF

D: TRBD1
J: TRBJ1-4
size: -
V: TRBV12-3/TRBV12-4
DNA: TGTGCCAGCAGTCCCGGGACAGGGGGCGCAGGGGAAAAACTGTTTTTT
CDR3: CASSPGTGGAGEKLFF

D: -
J: TRBJ1-4
size: -
V: TRBV12-3/TRBV12-4
DNA: TGTGCCAGCAGTTTGAGCAGGGCAAAACTGTTTTTT
CDR3: CASSLSRAKLFF

D: -
J: TRBJ2-2
size: few
V: TRBV7-9
DNA: TGTGCCAGCACCAGGGGGAGGGAATCGAACACCGGGGAGCTGTTTTTT
CDR3: CASTRGRESNTGELFF

D: -
J: TRBJ2-2
size: few
V: TRBV5-1
DNA: TGCGCCAGCAGCTGGCTCACCGGGGAGCTGTTTTTT
CDR3: CASSWLTGELFF

D: -
J: TRBJ2-5
size: many
V: TRBV20-1
DNA: TGCAGTGCTAATCGAGGAGGGGGGCGAGGGGAGACCCAGTACTTC
CDR3: CSANRGGGRGETQYF

D: -
J: TRBJ2-1
size: -
V: TRBV6-2/TRBV6-3
DNA: TGTGCCAGCAGTTCTGGCAGGAACCACAATGAGCAGTTCTTC
CDR3: CASSSGRNHNEQFF